This T cell receptor (beta chain) was identified during a study of shared clonotypes between healthy human individuals. Produced via immunoSEQ multiplex PCR; TCRdb's table is partial and in-frame only. The sample records 2 million to 3 million clones, 90% to 95% being singletons. The germline gives CDR1 MDHEN, CDR2 SYDVKM. This CDR3 contains 15 residues. The germline V and J ends were trimmed by 2 bases and 1 base, with 11 bases remaining between them. Specimen: naive CD4+ T cells sorted from blood. As to subset: CD45RA+ positively selected. The receptor's source is a man aged 18-30 years in good health. The gene calls are TRBV28 and TRBJ1-1, with D uncertain. CDR3 amino acids: CASSLVEQPNTEAFF. The DNA for the CDR3 is TGTGCCAGCAGTTTAGTCGAACAGCCGAACACTGAAGCTTTCTTT. Combining the CDR3 with reference TRBV28 and TRBJ1-1 gives the whole variable domain DVKVTQSSRYLVKRTGEKVFLECVQDMDHENMFWYRQDPGLGLRLIYFSYDVKMKEKGDIPEGYSVSREKKERFSLILESASTNQTSMYLCASSLVEQPNTEAFFGQGTRLTVV.